The 5 T cell receptor beta chains reported below all come from one sample, sequenced in a study of T cell responses to AZD1222 COVID-19 vaccine. Using immunoSEQ multiplex PCR, the repertoire was profiled, and TCRdb retains in-frame clones only, with some absent. The profile covers roughly 50,000 clones, with around 86% appearing a single time and 6% to 8% taken by the ten largest. The sequencing here drew on peripheral blood, taken 28 days after the second AZD1222 dose. The receptors were sampled from an adult who received the AZD1222 COVID-19 vaccine.

This clone was picked up one time. The gene calls are TRBV7-2 and TRBJ2-6; D is unresolved. This CDR3 is built from 15 residues. CDR1 and CDR2 (germline): SGHTA, FQGNSA. Trimming cost V 5 bases and J 0 bases, with 8 bases left between them. The CDR3 coding sequence is TGTGCCAGCAGCCTTTGGAGCTCTGGGGCCAACGTCCTGACTTTC. Translated: CASSLWSSGANVLTF.

The gene calls are TRBV18 and TRBJ2-7; tentative D call: TRBD1 (6 bases). In germline, CDR1 is KGHSH, CDR2 LQKENI. The CDR3 covers 14 residues. V shed 2 bases and J shed 3 bases, with 11 bases lying between them. The DNA for the CDR3 is TGTGCCAGCTCACCAGGACAGAGTAGCTACGAGCAGTACTTC. Protein sequence: CASSPGQSSYEQYF.

The V and J genes are TRBV5-1 and TRBJ2-3, with D tentatively TRBD2 (6 bases). This CDR3 is 14 amino acids long. Trimming cost V 2 bases and J 6 bases, with 13 bases left between them. Germline V lookup: CDR1 SGHRS, CDR2 YFSETQ. The CDR3 reads CASSFLGSEDTQYF. The CDR3 region has the DNA TGCGCCAGCAGCTTCCTCGGGAGTGAGGATACGCAGTATTTT.

V gene TRBV19 combines with J gene TRBJ1-5, with unresolved D. The germline CDR1 and CDR2 sequences are LNHDA and SQIVND (reference sequence). The CDR3 extends over 15 amino acids. Trimming pared 7 bases from V and 1 base from J, leaving 14 bases between. CDR3 sequence reads: CASTVGRPSNQPQHF. For the CDR3, the DNA is TGTGCCAGTACCGTGGGCCGGCCCAGCAATCAGCCCCAGCATTTT.

The rearrangement uses TRBV27 and TRBJ1-1; maybe TRBD1 (5 bases). V lost 3 bases and J 6 bases, leaving 14 bases between the germline ends. Germline values: CDR1 MNHEY, CDR2 SMNVEV (reference sequence). This CDR3 is 14 amino acids long. The CDR3 DNA sequence: TGTGCCAGCAGTTTTTGGGGGGATATGGCTGAAGCTTTCTTT. It yields the protein CASSFWGDMAEAFF.